This TCR beta chain is drawn from a study of blood T cell repertoires in COVID-19. The method was immunoSEQ multiplex PCR; TCRdb's version includes in-frame clones alone and lacks a portion of them. The profile shows about 70,000 clones, around 87% of them singletons. Trimming at V came to 9 bases and at J to 4 bases, leaving 3 bases not matched to a gene. Germline V lookup: CDR1 SEHNR, CDR2 FQNEAQ (reference sequence). This CDR3 region has 12 residues. The sample holds a few counts of this clone. The chain has TRBV7-9 and TRBJ1-2; the match to TRBD1 covers 9 bases. This sequence originates from a woman of 80 years or more with active or convalescent COVID-19. Material for sequencing was peripheral blood. Written as DNA, the CDR3 is TGTGCCAGTAACAGGGGGCTCTATGGCTACACCTTC. It translates to CASNRGLYGYTF.